These T cell receptor beta chains were read from a single sample in a study of blood T cell repertoires in COVID-19. The protocol was immunoSEQ multiplex PCR, while the TCRdb copy is restricted to in-frame clones and leaves out a portion. Here the sample spans under 300,000 clones, 86% being singletons. The sample consisted of peripheral blood. These TCRs come from a woman in her 70s with COVID-19, enrolled during active disease. Both conserved end residues are part of each CDR3. The D gene is left open where the match is weak.

NA,TRBV12-1,CASSLGGPNTGELFF
TRBD2,TRBV11-2,CASSFSGGITDTQYF
NA,TRBV7-3,CASSLHDGRQTGELFF
NA,TRBV6-5,CASSSWLTEAFF
TRBD2,TRBV3-1/TRBV3-2,CASSRGDIAGALWTGELFF
NA,TRBV7-2,CASSFQGLNTEAFF
NA,TRBV3-1/TRBV3-2,CASSQGASTGNEQYF
NA,TRBV6-1,CASSEATARSNEKLFF
NA,TRBV29-1,CSVAGTKNTGELFF
NA,TRBV10-3,CAISESAQQNGYTF
TRBD2,TRBV7-9,CASSPSSGGADTQYF
NA,TRBV6-1,CASSEDTVWGYTF
NA,TRBV5-1,CASSLRAGPYEQYF
TRBD2,TRBV7-9,CASSFTSGGGETQYF
TRBD2,TRBV6-5,CASSPGTSGATQYF
NA,TRBV18,CASSTNRDNTEAFF
TRBD1,TRBV12-3/TRBV12-4,CASSSYRGPEQFF
NA,TRBV7-9,CASSSDYTGELFF
NA,TRBV12-3/TRBV12-4,CASTHRYQETQYF
NA,TRBV13,CASSHHGHTTDTQYF
NA,TRBV9,CASSVEPTGISTDTQYF
NA,TRBV2,CASSERQQWSYNSPLHF
NA,TRBV27,CASSRDRSYEQYF
TRBD1,TRBV6-2/TRBV6-3,CASSPTGLNQPQHF
TRBD1,TRBV7-2,CASSPSTGDNYGYTF
TRBD1,TRBV19,CASSRGTGAMNTEAFF
TRBD1,TRBV27,CASWDRVYNEQFF
TRBD2,TRBV27,CASSQRIQTSGDEQFF
NA,TRBV2,CASIYRVGETQYF
NA,TRBV7-3,CASSLRPVATNTGELFF
TRBD1,TRBV30,CACRQGAFYGYTF
NA,TRBV4-3,CASSQAPDPVGAIQYF
TRBD1,TRBV6-4,CASMGQDSYGLKPQHF
TRBD1,TRBV5-1,CASSSTRTGNTEAFF
TRBD2,TRBV4-3,CASSLKLTSGGYNEQFF
TRBD1,TRBV5-1,CASRPWGTGYEQYF
TRBD2,TRBV2,CASRTSGGLGEQYF
NA,TRBV27,CASSSPGTNLKTF
NA,TRBV12-2,CASRLARGGDSNQPQHF
NA,TRBV7-2,CASSLAPIMNTEAFF
TRBD2,TRBV2,CASSPSGSYEQYF
TRBD2,TRBV4-1,CASSLGLAGTGEQYF
TRBD1,TRBV19,CASSIDGTVGNIQYF
TRBD1,TRBV19,CASSKDREGAYGYTF
NA,TRBV5-4,CASSSIAGGGTEAFF
TRBD1,TRBV7-9,CAARTGSETGELFF
NA,TRBV10-2,CASSGLAVSNTGELFF
NA,TRBV5-6,CASSLDRASSPLHF
TRBD2,TRBV5-1,CASSLRPTTGLAGGETQYF
NA,TRBV7-6,CASSLYNGVVTDTQYF
TRBD1,TRBV29-1,CSVLNRDRGLDTQYF
NA,TRBV3-1/TRBV3-2,CASSRRTDTQYF
TRBD1,TRBV20-1,CSARTGGGYTF
NA,TRBV18,CASSPAENTEAFF
NA,TRBV19,CASSPSSREQPQHF
TRBD2,TRBV10-3,CAIRGLAGGIDEQFF
TRBD1,TRBV6-5,CASSYAGQGTDTQYF